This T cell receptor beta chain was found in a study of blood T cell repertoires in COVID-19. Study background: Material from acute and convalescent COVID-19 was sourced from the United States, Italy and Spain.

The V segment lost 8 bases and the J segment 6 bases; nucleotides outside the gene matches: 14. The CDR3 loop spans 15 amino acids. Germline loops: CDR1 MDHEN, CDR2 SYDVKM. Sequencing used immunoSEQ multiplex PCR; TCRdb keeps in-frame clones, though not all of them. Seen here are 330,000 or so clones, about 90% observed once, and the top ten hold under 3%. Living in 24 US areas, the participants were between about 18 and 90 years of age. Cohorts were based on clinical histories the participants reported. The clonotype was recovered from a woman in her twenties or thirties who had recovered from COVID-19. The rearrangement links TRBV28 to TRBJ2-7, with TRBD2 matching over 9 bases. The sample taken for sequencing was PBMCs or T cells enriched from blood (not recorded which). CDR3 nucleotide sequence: TGTGCCAGCTGGCTATCAGCGGGAGGTTCTAGCGAGCAGTACTTC. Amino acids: CASWLSAGGSSEQYF. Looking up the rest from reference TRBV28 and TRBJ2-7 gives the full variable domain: DVKVTQSSRYLVKRTGEKVFLECVQDMDHENMFWYRQDPGLGLRLIYFSYDVKMKEKGDIPEGYSVSREKKERFSLILESASTNQTSMYLCASWLSAGGSSEQYFGPGTRLTVT.